Listed here are 13 T cell receptor delta chains from one sample, sequenced in a study of γδ T cells in repeated Plasmodium falciparum infection. TCRdb redid clone calling on the multiplex PCR reads using CATT. The table shows about 57,000 delta-chain clones, with 1.7% occurring only once. Bulk repertoires came from Vgamma9/Vdelta2+ or Vdelta2-negative gammadelta T cells flow-sorted from PBMC. The specimen sequenced was gamma-delta T cells from blood. These receptors came from a pool of human donors (malaria-infected and uninfected, not separated).

To note about this clone: A far larger clone is one nucleotide away, so this likely arose from a read error. Additional DNA sequences in this sample encode the identical CDR3. The gene calls are TRDV1 and TRDJ1, with a tentative D call TRDD2 (5 bases). Germline CDR1 reads TSWWSYY; CDR2 reads QGS. The CDR3 consists of 22 residues. With 1 base removed from V and 0 bases from J, the gap between germline ends came to 30 bases. CDR3 bases: TGTGCTCTTGGGGAACCGAGACCTACCCAGGGAATACCGCTCAAGTACACCGATAAACTCATCTTT. This gives the protein CALGEPRPTQGIPLKYTDKLIF.

This clone was detected a few times. TCRdb records a much larger clone's protein for this DNA, with a difference at residue 3 that likely arises from a read error; the protein given is the translation of the DNA. This rearrangement joins TRDV1 to TRDJ1, with 7 bases fitting TRDD3. No J gene is reported in TCRdb; it was inferred here by comparing the DNA with germline. CDR3 size: 19 residues. From germline, CDR1 is TSWWSYY and CDR2 QGS. Written as DNA, the CDR3 is TGTGCTCCTGGGGGGGGCGTCCTCAGGATACGCTCGTACACCGATAAACTCATCTTT. As protein: CAPGGGVLRIRSYTDKLIF.

There are a few counts of this clone. The TCRdb protein, from a much larger clone, departs from this DNA's translation at residue 3, likely by read error; the protein shown derives from the DNA. The genes are TRDV1 and TRDJ1, with TRDD3 identical over 8 bases. CDR1 TSWWSYY and CDR2 QGS come from the germline V gene. This CDR3 has 25 residues. The CDR3 coding sequence is TGTGCTCCTGGGGAACTAGGGAAAGGGAGTGGCCTACTGTTACTGGGGATACTCCCGATCGATAAACTCATCTTT. Protein sequence: CAPGELGKGSGLLLLGILPIDKLIF.

About this clone: TCRdb lists the protein of a much larger clone for this DNA, which differs at residue 15, so this is likely a read error; the protein given here is translated from the DNA itself. The rearrangement joins TRDV1 to TRDJ1, with 11 bases fitting TRDD3. The CDR3 is 21 residues long. Germline V gene data show CDR1 as TSWWSYY and CDR2 as QGS. The junction had 21 bases not matched to a gene; V was cut back by 2 bases and J by 4 bases. The CDR3 bases are TGTGCTCTTGGGGAAGTTCCTACCGAAATGATACTGGGGGATAGTATCGATAAACTCATCTTT. Translated, it gives CALGEVPTEMILGDSIDKLIF.

To note about this clone: TCRdb's entry gives the protein of a much larger clone, which mismatches this DNA's translation at residue 14, likely from a read error; the protein reported here is translated from the DNA. The J gene has no call, while the V gene is TRDV1; the table's D call of TRDD3 was not tested on the DNA. Looked up from germline, CDR1 is TSWWSYY and CDR2 is QGS. The CDR3 extends over 19 amino acids. The CDR3 here is CALGLYGKWRWAYADKLTF. The CDR3 DNA is TGTGCTCTTGGGCTATACGGTAAATGGCGTTGGGCCTACGCTGATAAACTCACCTTT.

This clone was recorded many times. The translation of this DNA and the TCRdb protein of a much larger clone differ at residue 14, probably owing to a read error; the protein shown here is translated from the DNA. This rearrangement joins TRDV2 to TRDJ1, with a tentative D call TRDD3 (6 bases). The CDR3 extends over 18 amino acids. Germline CDR1 and CDR2: GEAIGNYY and EKD. Written as DNA, the CDR3 is TGTGCCTGTGACACCGTCCGGGGGACCCAATTGTACACCGGTAAACTCATCTTT. This sequence encodes CACDTVRGTQLYTGKLIF.

Many counts were recorded for this clone. The J gene is TRDJ1, the V gene TRDV3, with unresolved D. The germline CDR1 and CDR2 sequences are TVYSNPD and GDNSRS (reference sequence). The CDR3 length is 10 residues. Trimming pared 5 bases from V and 2 bases from J, leaving 6 bases between. CDR3 protein: CAVSTDKLIF. DNA of the CDR3: TGTGCCGTTTCTACCGATAAACTCATCTTT.

For this clone: A far larger clone is off by one base, so a read error is likely. This sample also contains other DNA sequences that code for the same CDR3. The chain has TRDV1 and TRDJ1; 9 bases are shared with TRDD3. Germline loops: CDR1 TSWWSYY, CDR2 QGS. This CDR3 is built from 21 residues. V shed 3 bases and J 0 bases; nucleotides not matched to a gene: 20. DNA for the CDR3: TGTGCTCTTGGGGAGCGGGGCTTCCGAGGTACTGGGGGAGCGTACACCGATAAACTCATCTTT. As protein: CALGERGFRGTGGAYTDKLIF.

As regards this clone: The protein TCRdb lists belongs to a much larger clone and differs from this DNA's translation at residue 11, which points to a read error; the protein shown is made from the DNA. The rearrangement joins TRDV1 to TRDJ1; either TRDD2 or TRDD3 may supply D (6 bases each). The J gene, left out of TCRdb, was set here by checking the DNA against germline. With 4 bases removed from V and 0 bases from J, the gap between germline ends came to 39 bases. The germline V gene encodes CDR1 TSWWSYY and CDR2 QGS. CDR3 length: 24 residues. CDR3 DNA sequence: TGTGCTCTTGGGGTGACTTCCTGGTTCCTATCAGGGGGACCCCCCTCACCTAACACCGATAAACTCATCTTT. It translates to CALGVTSWFLSGGPPSPNTDKLIF.

This clone has just a few counts. The protein TCRdb gives is from a much larger clone and does not agree with this DNA's translation at residue 9, likely a read error; the protein shown here comes from the DNA. The chain uses TRDV1 and TRDJ1, with 11 bases matching TRDD3. Germline loops: CDR1 TSWWSYY, CDR2 QGS. Losses at the gene ends were 2 bases for V and 3 bases for J; bases not matched to a gene: 20. The CDR3 has 21 residues. The CDR3 protein is CALGETLLSLTGGYRPDKLIF. The DNA for the CDR3 is TGTGCTCTTGGGGAAACCCTACTGTCCCTAACTGGGGGATATCGACCCGATAAACTCATCTTT.

About this clone: TCRdb lists the protein of a much larger clone for this DNA, which differs at residue 23, so this is likely a read error; the protein given here is translated from the DNA itself. The chain has TRDV1 and TRDJ1, with 9 bases that match TRDD3. This CDR3 contains 24 residues. Germline CDR1 TSWWSYY, CDR2 QGS. The CDR3 loop is CALGELLEFVSGWSGGSYTDKLTF. CDR3 coding DNA: TGTGCTCTTGGGGAACTATTGGAGTTTGTGTCCGGGTGGTCTGGGGGATCCTACACCGATAAACTCACCTTT.

Ten or more counts support this clone. This DNA's translation differs at residue 5 from TCRdb's protein, which comes from a much larger clone; a read error is likely, and the protein shown is translated from the DNA. This chain links TRDV3 with TRDJ1, with TRDD3 matching over 7 bases. Unmatched junction bases numbered 4, after V lost 0 bases and J lost 3 bases. Per the germline V gene, CDR1 is TVYSNPD and CDR2 is GDNSRS (reference sequence). The CDR3 runs 13 residues. The DNA for the CDR3 is TGTGCCTTTAGGTCGGATACGGCCGATAAACTCATCTTT. Translation gives CAFRSDTADKLIF.

There are a few counts of this clone. The translation of this DNA and the TCRdb protein of a much larger clone differ at residue 11, probably owing to a read error; the protein shown here is translated from the DNA. The chain combines TRDV1 with TRDJ1; 10 nucleotides line up with TRDD3. The J gene comes from matching the DNA to germline here; TCRdb lacks it. CDR1 TSWWSYY and CDR2 QGS come from the germline V gene. The J segment lost 1 base and the V segment lost 6 bases, leaving 23 bases of the junction unmatched. CDR3 length: 21 residues. For the CDR3, the DNA is TGTGCTCTTGGTCCCCTCCAACCCTCCATCCAACTGGGGGATGCCACCGATAAACTCATCTTT. As protein: CALGPLQPSIQLGDATDKLIF.